The entry that follows covers one T cell receptor beta chain sequence. This record comes from a study of CD8 T cells in Susac syndrome. Reverse transcription of about 0.45 to 1 ug RNA used random hexamers. One entry per CDR3 protein results from TCRdb running MiXCR on the immunoSEQ multiplex PCR reads. The sample includes about 150,000 distinct CDR3 sequences, approximately 94% of them seen just once. V dropped 4 bases and J dropped 0 bases, with 11 bases sitting between them. There are 15 residues in the CDR3. The V gene's germline CDR1 is SGHDT and CDR2 YYEEEE. This sequence joins TRBV5-6 and TRBJ2-1; D is possibly TRBD2 (5 bases). Specimen: CD4+ T cells from PBMCs. This receptor was obtained from a human donor in good health. The CDR3 coding sequence is TGTGCCAGCAGCCTACTAGACCGCTCCTACAATGAGCAGTTCTTC. Translated, it gives CASSLLDRSYNEQFF.